The 2 T cell receptor beta chains reported below all come from one sample, sequenced in a study of CD8 T cells in ankylosing spondylitis. TCRdb reprocessed the 5' RACE reads via MiXCR and lists one record per CDR3 protein. The table shows about 130,000 distinct CDR3 sequences, with about 7% occurring only once. The specimen sequenced was blood, either unsorted or a sorted T cell fraction (not recorded which). The source of these receptors is a female donor with ankylosing spondylitis or in good health (not recorded which).

This clonotype was counted many times. The V gene is TRBV5-1, the J gene TRBJ2-7, with 8 positions matching TRBD1. The V segment lost 0 bases and the J segment 3 bases; nucleotides outside the gene matches: 5. Per the germline V gene, CDR1 is SGHRS and CDR2 is YFSETQ. The CDR3 runs 15 residues. CDR3 protein: CASSLEAGGRYEQYF. The CDR3 nucleotides read TGCGCCAGCAGCTTGGAGGCAGGGGGCCGCTACGAGCAGTACTTC.

This clonotype was seen ten or more times. V usage is TRBV7-6 and J usage is TRBJ2-7; 9 bases align to TRBD2. CDR3 size: 17 residues. V lost 1 base to trimming and J lost 2 bases; unmatched junction nucleotides: 9. The V gene's germline CDR1 is SGHVS and CDR2 FNYEAQ. In nucleotides, the CDR3 is TGTGCCAGCAGCTTAGAGCGCCTAGCGGGGCTGACCTACGAGCAGTACTTC. Its translation is CASSLERLAGLTYEQYF.